These 18 T cell receptor beta chains came from one sample sequenced in a study of blood T cell repertoires in COVID-19. Clones were sequenced by immunoSEQ multiplex PCR, and TCRdb holds only the in-frame ones, with some missing. Among fewer than 200,000 clones, 80% to 95% were seen once, and the ten largest hold 0.5% to 0.55%. The sequenced material came from peripheral blood. The receptors derive from a man in his fifties or sixties with acute or convalescent COVID-19.

This sequence joins TRBV14 and TRBJ1-6; D remains unclear. The CDR3 length is 12 residues. CDR1 is SGHDN, CDR2 FVKESK, per germline. Trimming removed 5 bases from V and 8 bases from J, with 7 bases in between. CDR3 region: CASSSQYSPLHF. The CDR3 bases are TGTGCCAGCAGCTCGCAGTATTCACCCCTCCACTTT.

The V and J genes are TRBV30 and TRBJ1-5; perhaps TRBD1 as D (6 bases). The germline V gene has CDR1 GTSNPN and CDR2 SVGIG (reference sequence). CDR3 length: 15 amino acids. Trimming took off 2 bases at V and 6 bases at J, with 17 bases between the two ends. The CDR3 sequence is CAWSSTGTRRQPQHF. CDR3 DNA: TGTGCCTGGAGTTCTACCGGGACAAGGCGTCAGCCCCAGCATTTT.

A remark on this clone: A read error may account for a junction end that differs from germline. The chain uses TRBV10-3 and TRBJ1-1; 7 bases match TRBD1. CDR1 is ENHRY, CDR2 SYGVKD, per germline. CDR3 length equals 12 residues. CDR3 sequence: CAVRQGNTEAFF. The CDR3 DNA is TGTGCCGTCAGACAGGGGAACACTGAAGCTTTCTTT.

The rearrangement uses TRBV19 and TRBJ2-4; 8 bases match TRBD1. This CDR3 is built from 14 residues. Germline lookup yields CDR1 LNHDA and CDR2 SQIVND (reference sequence). The V gene end was trimmed by 10 bases and the J gene end by 1 base; junction bases not matched to a gene: 6. The CDR3: CATTRQGAKNIQYF. CDR3 in DNA: TGTGCCACTACCAGACAGGGGGCCAAAAACATTCAGTACTTC.

The chain couples TRBV6-2 or TRBV6-3 to TRBJ2-7; the D gene is possibly TRBD2 (7 bases). This CDR3 is 16 amino acids long. Trimming removed 4 bases at V and 3 bases at J, with 19 bases between. The germline CDR1 and CDR2 sequences are MNHEY and SVGEGT. The CDR3 is CASSSPGAGGHYEQYV. The CDR3 region has the DNA TGTGCCAGCAGTTCCCCAGGGGCCGGGGGGCACTACGAGCAGTACGTC.

This sequence joins TRBV19 and TRBJ1-5, with 7 positions matching TRBD1. CDR1 and CDR2 (germline): LNHDA, SQIVND (reference sequence). The CDR3 length is 15 residues. V shed 6 bases, J shed 6 bases, and the junction held 11 bases outside the gene matches. As DNA, the CDR3 is TGTGCCAGTAGATCTCCGACAGGGATAGGTCAGCCCCAGCATTTT. It yields the protein CASRSPTGIGQPQHF.

This clone was counted a single time. The gene calls are TRBV19 and TRBJ1-5, with 11 nucleotides matching TRBD1. Germline V gives CDR1 LNHDA, CDR2 SQIVND (reference sequence). The CDR3 length is 15 residues. J lost 2 bases, V lost 10 bases, and 7 bases had no gene match. The CDR3 loop is CATGDRGVGNQPQHF. The CDR3 DNA follows: TGTGCCACCGGGGACAGGGGGGTCGGCAATCAGCCCCAGCATTTT.

This clone was seen just once. This chain uses TRBV11-2 with TRBJ1-5; D uncertain. Germline V gives CDR1 SGHAT, CDR2 FQNNGV. V lost 1 base and J 4 bases, leaving 5 bases between the germline ends. The CDR3 spans 13 residues. Written as DNA, the CDR3 is TGTGCCAGCAGCTTAGGCAGAAATCAGCCCCAGCATTTT. Its translation: CASSLGRNQPQHF.

This rearrangement joins TRBV6-1 to TRBJ2-7; TRBD1 agrees at 9 bases. The CDR3 runs 15 residues. Per the germline V gene, CDR1 is MNHNS and CDR2 is SASEGT. V lost 2 bases, J lost 6 bases, and 8 bases stayed unmatched. Here the CDR3 reads CASSEPPGQGPEQYF. As DNA, the CDR3 is TGTGCCAGCAGTGAACCACCGGGACAGGGTCCCGAGCAGTACTTC.

This chain links TRBV27 with TRBJ2-2; 10 bases agree with TRBD2. CDR1 and CDR2 (germline): MNHEY, SMNVEV (reference sequence). J lost 5 bases, V lost 4 bases, and 10 bases had no gene match. This CDR3 comprises 17 residues. The CDR3 coding sequence is TGTGCCAGCAGTTCTCTAGCGGGAGAGTTCGGGACCGGGGAGCTGTTTTTT. Translated, it gives CASSSLAGEFGTGELFF.

This clone was seen a handful of times. This sequence joins TRBV9 and TRBJ1-5, with 7 bases lining up with TRBD1. Per germline, CDR1 SGDLS and CDR2 YYNGEE. The length of the CDR3 is 16 residues. The ends lost 1 base at V and 2 bases at J; junction bases unmatched: 6. In DNA, the CDR3 is TGTGCCAGCAGCGTAAGGGACAGTTTGCGCAATCAGCCCCAGCATTTT. Its translation: CASSVRDSLRNQPQHF.

The chain combines TRBV24-1 with TRBJ2-5; TRBD1 might be the D (6 bases). The germline V gene has CDR1 KGHDR and CDR2 SFDVKD. The ends were cut back, 2 bases at V and 0 bases at J, with 15 bases in the middle. The CDR3 contains 17 residues. The CDR3 is CATSDSNRVSDQETQYF. As DNA, the CDR3 is TGTGCCACCAGTGATTCAAACAGGGTTTCGGACCAAGAGACCCAGTACTTC.

This rearrangement joins TRBV10-2 to TRBJ1-1, with 8 bases lining up with TRBD1. J was trimmed by 4 bases and V by 4 bases; bases with no gene match: 5. CDR3 length: 14 residues. CDR1 and CDR2 (germline): WSHSY, SAAADI. The CDR3 protein is CASSGRGLGTEAFF. CDR3 nucleotide sequence: TGCGCCAGCAGTGGCAGGGGGCTGGGCACTGAAGCTTTCTTT.

The V and J genes are TRBV6-6 and TRBJ1-1; TRBD1 might be the D (5 bases). The V gene lost 5 bases and the J gene lost 0 bases, with 16 bases spanning the gap. The CDR3 runs 16 residues. The germline gives CDR1 MNHNY, CDR2 SVGAGI (reference sequence). The CDR3, as DNA: TGTGCCAGCAGTCGAGCCAAGGGGTCTATGAACACTGAAGCTTTCTTT. Amino acids: CASSRAKGSMNTEAFF.

Only one count was recorded for this clone. The CDR3 DNA reads TGTGCCAGTACCACGGGGGAGAGGGGAGGCCTGTTTTTT. It codes for CASTTGERGGLFF. The V call is TRBV19, the J call TRBJ1-4, with D possibly TRBD1 on 5 matching bases. CDR1 and CDR2 from the germline V gene are LNHDA and SQIVND (reference sequence). Between the trimmed V and J ends, which lost 7 bases and 14 bases, there was a span of 20 bases. This CDR3 comprises 13 residues.

The chain employs TRBV5-4 and TRBJ2-1; TRBD2 agrees at 9 bases. Germline lookup yields CDR1 SGHNT and CDR2 YYREEE (reference sequence). This CDR3 has 14 amino acids. The V gene end was trimmed by 3 bases and the J gene end by 10 bases; junction bases not matched to a gene: 8. CDR3 coding DNA: TGTGCCAGCAGCTCGGGACTAGCCCCAGGGGAGCAGTTCTTC. Translating gives CASSSGLAPGEQFF.

This chain joins TRBV28 and TRBJ1-2; perhaps TRBD1 as D (6 bases). Germline assignment: CDR1 MDHEN and CDR2 SYDVKM. The germline V and J ends were trimmed by 5 bases and 2 bases, with 12 bases remaining between them. The CDR3 totals 14 residues. CDR3 sequence (DNA): TGTGCCAGCAGTAGAACTACAGGGAACTATGGCTACACCTTC. Translating it yields CASSRTTGNYGYTF.

The J gene is TRBJ2-4, the V gene TRBV7-8; D remains ambiguous. The germline V and J ends were trimmed by 3 bases and 9 bases, with 6 bases remaining between them. The CDR3 covers 11 residues. Germline-derived CDR1 and CDR2 are SGHVS and FQNEAQ. The CDR3 here is CASSFGAIQYF. As DNA, the CDR3 is TGTGCCAGCAGCTTCGGAGCCATTCAGTACTTC.